Listed below are T cell receptor beta chains from one sample, sequenced in a study of cytomegalovirus exposure and HLA in healthy donors. Libraries were prepared by immunoSEQ multiplex PCR; TCRdb keeps only in-frame clonotypes and omits some of them. The profile shows more than 80,000 clones, about three quarters of them singletons. Sequencing was performed on PBMCs. These receptors originate from a boy aged 10-17 years in good health and CMV-seronegative. Both conserved end residues are part of each CDR3. D genes are given only for firm matches. A row's size may be missing; if present it is once, few, many or a size class.

CDR3: CASSPRRQGGPTTNEKLFF
DNA: TGTGCCAGCAGCCCTCGTCGACAGGGGGGGCCTACAACTAATGAAAAACTGTTTTTT
V: TRBV7-9
J: TRBJ1-4
D: TRBD1
size: NA

CDR3: CASSVGGQPSGNTIYF
DNA: TGTGCCAGCAGCGTAGGGGGACAGCCCTCTGGAAACACCATATATTTT
V: TRBV9
J: TRBJ1-3
D: TRBD1
size: NA

CDR3: CASSLQGARTEAFF
DNA: TGCGCCAGCAGCTTACAGGGGGCGCGTACTGAAGCTTTCTTT
V: TRBV5-1
J: TRBJ1-1
D: TRBD1
size: NA

CDR3: CASSGPGQGSGYTF
DNA: TGTGCCAGCAGTGGGCCGGGACAGGGGTCTGGCTACACCTTC
V: TRBV28
J: TRBJ1-2
D: TRBD1
size: once

CDR3: CASSFGLAGVGETQYF
DNA: TGCGCCAGCAGCTTTGGACTAGCGGGAGTGGGCGAGACCCAGTACTTC
V: TRBV5-1
J: TRBJ2-5
D: TRBD2
size: once

CDR3: CASSPGQGWYEQYF
DNA: TGTGCCAGCAGCCCAGGACAGGGCTGGTACGAGCAGTACTTC
V: TRBV5-6
J: TRBJ2-7
D: TRBD1
size: NA

CDR3: CASSLAVGQGLKNEQYF
DNA: TGTGCCAGCAGCTTGGCCGTGGGACAGGGTCTCAAGAACGAGCAGTACTTC
V: TRBV5-5
J: TRBJ2-7
D: TRBD1
size: NA

CDR3: CASSGRLAGGYNEQFF
DNA: TGTGCCAGCAGTGGACGACTAGCGGGGGGTTACAATGAGCAGTTCTTC
V: TRBV6-1
J: TRBJ2-1
D: TRBD2
size: NA

CDR3: CASSLQGETQYF
DNA: TGTGCCAGCAGCTTACAGGGAGAGACCCAGTACTTC
V: TRBV7-9
J: TRBJ2-5
D: NA
size: NA

CDR3: CASSETSGGRGSEQFF
DNA: TGTGCCAGCAGCGAAACTAGCGGGGGGCGAGGGAGTGAGCAGTTCTTC
V: TRBV5-4
J: TRBJ2-1
D: TRBD2
size: NA

CDR3: CASSLAIGGGYGYTF
DNA: TGTGCCAGCAGCTTAGCGATAGGGGGCGGCTATGGCTACACCTTC
V: TRBV7-9
J: TRBJ1-2
D: TRBD1
size: NA

CDR3: CASSLGGTDTQYF
DNA: TGTGCCAGCAGCCTGGGGGGAACAGATACGCAGTATTTT
V: TRBV7-9
J: TRBJ2-3
D: NA
size: NA

CDR3: CASSPLGYVSGTSYEQYF
DNA: TGCGCCAGCAGTCCCCTCGGCTACGTGAGCGGGACCTCTTACGAGCAGTACTTC
V: TRBV10-1
J: TRBJ2-7
D: TRBD2
size: few

CDR3: CARHGNQPQHF
DNA: TGTGCCAGACATGGCAATCAGCCCCAGCATTTT
V: TRBV6-4
J: TRBJ1-5
D: NA
size: once

CDR3: CASSYAPGYGYTF
DNA: TGTGCCAGCAGTTACGCACCGGGGTATGGCTACACCTTC
V: TRBV6-5
J: TRBJ1-2
D: NA
size: NA

CDR3: CASSLWDRGAGANVLTF
DNA: TGTGCCAGCAGCTTGTGGGACAGGGGCGCTGGGGCCAACGTCCTGACTTTC
V: TRBV5-6
J: TRBJ2-6
D: TRBD1
size: NA

CDR3: CASSQGFRGSNQPQHF
DNA: TGTGCCAGCAGCCAAGGTTTCAGGGGTAGCAATCAGCCCCAGCATTTT
V: TRBV7-8
J: TRBJ1-5
D: NA
size: NA

CDR3: CSVKGADLAKNIQYF
DNA: TGCAGCGTCAAAGGGGCAGACTTAGCCAAAAACATTCAGTACTTC
V: TRBV29-1
J: TRBJ2-4
D: NA
size: NA

CDR3: CASSPLGIGSLFGYTF
DNA: TGTGCCAGCAGCCCCCTCGGGATAGGTTCTCTATTTGGCTACACCTTC
V: TRBV7-6
J: TRBJ1-2
D: NA
size: NA

CDR3: CASSTTGLGTGELFF
DNA: TGTGCCAGCAGTACTACAGGGTTGGGCACCGGGGAGCTGTTTTTT
V: TRBV28
J: TRBJ2-2
D: NA
size: once

CDR3: CASSLIGGPPDTQYF
DNA: TGTGCCAGCAGCTTAATAGGAGGGCCCCCAGATACGCAGTATTTT
V: TRBV7-6
J: TRBJ2-3
D: NA
size: NA

CDR3: CASSLEGAGNQPQHF
DNA: TGCGCCAGCAGCTTGGAAGGGGCTGGAAATCAGCCCCAGCATTTT
V: TRBV5-1
J: TRBJ1-5
D: NA
size: NA

CDR3: CASSIQGVPYEQYF
DNA: TGTGCCAGTAGTATCCAGGGTGTTCCCTACGAGCAGTACTTC
V: TRBV19
J: TRBJ2-7
D: NA
size: NA

CDR3: CASSSRQSQLNQPQHF
DNA: TGTGCCAGCAGTTCCCGACAGAGTCAACTCAATCAGCCCCAGCATTTT
V: TRBV6-5
J: TRBJ1-5
D: NA
size: NA

CDR3: CASSSTGLNTEAFF
DNA: TGCGCCAGCAGCTCTACAGGGTTGAACACTGAAGCTTTCTTT
V: TRBV5-1
J: TRBJ1-1
D: NA
size: NA

CDR3: CASSLIREVETQYF
DNA: TGTGCCAGCAGCTTAATTAGGGAGGTTGAGACCCAGTACTTC
V: TRBV7-9
J: TRBJ2-5
D: NA
size: NA

CDR3: CASSLEGVRPFF
DNA: TGCGCCAGCAGCTTGGAAGGCGTGCGGCCGTTCTTC
V: TRBV5-1
J: TRBJ2-1
D: NA
size: NA

CDR3: CAWSSSGGPPVGQPQHF
DNA: TGTGCCTGGAGTAGCTCGGGGGGACCACCGGTCGGTCAGCCCCAGCATTTT
V: TRBV30
J: TRBJ1-5
D: NA
size: NA

CDR3: CASIGPGEDTQYF
DNA: TGTGCCAGCATCGGGCCCGGGGAAGATACGCAGTATTTT
V: TRBV7-9
J: TRBJ2-3
D: NA
size: NA

CDR3: CASSQEWAFEQFF
DNA: TGCGCCAGCAGCCAAGAATGGGCATTTGAGCAGTTCTTC
V: TRBV4-1
J: TRBJ2-1
D: NA
size: NA

CDR3: CASSGETHGTQYF
DNA: TGTGCCAGCAGTGGAGAGACACATGGTACGCAGTATTTT
V: TRBV6-1
J: TRBJ2-3
D: NA
size: once